The 18 T cell receptor beta chains below were found in one sample sequenced in a study of OX40 agonist ivuxolimab in advanced cancers. Sequencing was performed with immunoSEQ multiplex PCR; in TCRdb, only in-frame clones are kept and a portion is missing. The sample lists approximately 58,000 clones; under 95% were seen once. The sample consisted of CD4+ or CD8+ T cells sorted from blood, taken in a trial of the OX40 agonist ivuxolimab. Receptor source: an adult with an advanced solid tumor such as melanoma, head and neck, liver or kidney cancer.

The rearrangement uses TRBV5-1 and TRBJ2-2; D ambiguous. This CDR3 is built from 15 residues. V was cut by 6 bases and J by 0 bases, with 12 bases left in between. Germline values: CDR1 SGHRS, CDR2 YFSETQ. CDR3 sequence (DNA): TGCGCCAGCACCCCCTTGGGATCGAACACCGGGGAGCTGTTTTTT. It translates to CASTPLGSNTGELFF.

The gene calls are TRBV7-9 and TRBJ2-7, with TRBD1 as a possible D gene (6 bases). V lost 10 bases to trimming and J lost 3 bases, with 13 bases between them. Per the germline V gene, CDR1 is SEHNR and CDR2 is FQNEAQ (reference sequence). This CDR3 spans 12 amino acids. CDR3 bases: TGTGCCACCATGGGGGCGAGCTACGAGCAGTACTTC. Translation: CATMGASYEQYF.

V is TRBV2 and J is TRBJ2-7; D gene uncertain. Germline V lookup: CDR1 SNHLY, CDR2 FYNNEI. Trimming shortened V by 7 bases and J by 6 bases, and 13 bases separated the two germline ends. This CDR3 spans 12 amino acids. For the CDR3, the DNA is TGTGCCAGCATATCCCTGTCTGGCGAGCAGTACTTC. This translates into CASISLSGEQYF.

The chain couples TRBV27 to TRBJ1-1; D ambiguous. In germline, CDR1 is MNHEY, CDR2 SMNVEV (reference sequence). With 3 bases removed from V and 1 base from J, the gap between germline ends came to 6 bases. The CDR3 length is 13 residues. CDR3 protein: CASSLLENTEAFF. CDR3 DNA sequence: TGTGCCAGCAGTTTGCTAGAGAACACTGAAGCTTTCTTT.

This chain links TRBV7-2 with TRBJ1-5; D perhaps matches TRBD1 (5 bases). CDR1 is SGHTA, CDR2 FQGNSA, per germline. Deletions cut 5 bases from V and 1 base from J, with 9 bases between. The CDR3 has 14 amino acids. CDR3 residues: CASSAGRSNQPQHF. CDR3 nucleotides: TGTGCCAGCAGCGCGGGACGGAGCAATCAGCCCCAGCATTTT.

The genes are TRBV10-2 and TRBJ1-1; no clear D. Germline V gives CDR1 WSHSY, CDR2 SAAADI. The CDR3 is made up of 14 amino acids. The germline V and J ends were trimmed by 4 bases and 0 bases, with 9 bases remaining between them. The CDR3 DNA reads TGCGCCAGCAGTGTTGTTGGGGTGAACACTGAAGCTTTCTTT. Its protein is CASSVVGVNTEAFF.

This clone has only a few counts. The chain is built from TRBV11-2 and TRBJ2-5; a weak D match, TRBD2 (5 bases). Looked up from germline, CDR1 is SGHAT and CDR2 is FQNNGV. This CDR3 has 13 residues. The ends were cut back, 2 bases at V and 7 bases at J, with 11 bases in the middle. DNA of the CDR3: TGTGCCAGCAGCTTAACTAGATCTGGGACCCAGTACTTC. Amino acids: CASSLTRSGTQYF.

This clone was counted once. The genes are TRBV18 and TRBJ2-5, with TRBD1 as a possible D gene (5 bases). CDR3 size: 14 residues. Germline lookup yields CDR1 KGHSH and CDR2 LQKENI. V gave up 0 bases and J gave up 5 bases, with 10 bases separating them. CDR3 sequence reads: CASSPPRGRETQYF. The CDR3 nucleotides are TGTGCCAGCTCACCACCAAGGGGTCGGGAGACCCAGTACTTC.

This clone was detected once. The rearrangement joins TRBV14 to TRBJ2-2; D unresolved. The ends were cut back, 4 bases at V and 4 bases at J, with 4 bases in the middle. Germline V CDR1 and CDR2: SGHDN, FVKESK. This CDR3 contains 12 residues. The CDR3 sequence: CASSRSTGELFF. CDR3 sequence (DNA): TGTGCCAGCAGCCGTTCCACCGGGGAGCTGTTTTTT.

This chain joins TRBV7-6 and TRBJ2-1; 9 bases line up with TRBD2. The CDR3 length is 14 residues. The germline V gene encodes CDR1 SGHVS and CDR2 FNYEAQ. With V trimmed by 1 base and J by 11 bases, 6 bases remained unmatched. The CDR3 DNA reads as TGTGCCAGCAGCTTAGGGGCTAGCGGGACGAAGCAGTTCTTC. Protein product: CASSLGASGTKQFF.

In DNA, the CDR3 is TGTGCCAGCAGTTCACCCTCCTCTGGGGCCAACGTCCTGACTTTC. This gives the protein CASSSPSSGANVLTF. The chain has TRBV27 and TRBJ2-6; D is ambiguous. V was trimmed by 4 bases and J by 0 bases, leaving 7 bases between them. The V gene's germline CDR1 is MNHEY and CDR2 SMNVEV (reference sequence). CDR3 length: 15 residues.

The V and J genes are TRBV19 and TRBJ2-1; D might be TRBD1 (6 bases). This CDR3 is 15 amino acids long. V was shortened by 6 bases and J by 8 bases, with 20 bases between the two germline ends. Germline values: CDR1 LNHDA, CDR2 SQIVND (reference sequence). The CDR3 region has the DNA TGTGCCAGTAGATTCAGGGGAAGTACCAGCGATGAGCAGTTCTTC. It yields the protein CASRFRGSTSDEQFF.

The gene calls are TRBV5-4 and TRBJ2-1; 7 bases are a match to TRBD2. V lost 0 bases to trimming and J lost 8 bases; unmatched junction nucleotides: 8. The germline CDR1 and CDR2 sequences are SGHNT and YYREEE (reference sequence). This CDR3 contains 15 residues. CDR3 amino acids: CASSLGTGGRDEQFF. DNA of the CDR3: TGTGCCAGCAGCTTGGGAACGGGAGGCCGGGATGAGCAGTTCTTC.

J is TRBJ2-1 and V is TRBV6-1; a weak D match, TRBD1 (5 bases). CDR1 is MNHNS, CDR2 SASEGT, per germline. The CDR3 extends over 14 amino acids. Trimming pared 6 bases from V and 7 bases from J, leaving 16 bases between. The CDR3 DNA reads as TGTGCCAGCAGCGGGCAGGGTTTGGGGAATGAGCAGTTCTTC. Translating gives CASSGQGLGNEQFF.

The chain recombines TRBV28 with TRBJ2-4; D is undetermined. V dropped 8 bases and J dropped 3 bases, with 17 bases sitting between them. Germline CDR1 and CDR2: MDHEN and SYDVKM. The CDR3 consists of 15 residues. The CDR3 DNA sequence: TGTGCCAGCCGTTCTGGCAGTATGGGCAAAAACATTCAGTACTTC. Translated: CASRSGSMGKNIQYF.

The rearrangement links TRBV28 to TRBJ1-2, with 9 positions matching TRBD1. This CDR3 contains 14 residues. CDR1 MDHEN and CDR2 SYDVKM come from the germline V gene. Trimming removed 5 bases from V and 5 bases from J; junction bases left unmatched: 6. The CDR3: CASSTQGAGYGYTF. CDR3 sequence (DNA): TGTGCCAGCAGTACACAGGGGGCAGGGTATGGCTACACCTTC.

This rearrangement joins TRBV29-1 to TRBJ1-2, with D possibly matching TRBD1 (6 bases). The length of the CDR3 is 17 residues. The germline V gene has CDR1 SQVTM and CDR2 ANQGSEA. Trimming took off 4 bases at V and 2 bases at J, with 23 bases between the two ends. Written as DNA, the CDR3 is TGCAGCGTTGTTTCCCGTCATGGGGGGCAAGGAAACTATGGCTACACCTTC. Its translation is CSVVSRHGGQGNYGYTF.

This chain links TRBV27 with TRBJ1-3, with D maybe TRBD1 (5 bases). The germline gives CDR1 MNHEY, CDR2 SMNVEV (reference sequence). Trimming removed 0 bases at V and 1 base at J, with 13 bases between. This CDR3 comprises 17 residues. The CDR3 sequence: CASSLSGGGRSGNTIYF. CDR3 bases: TGTGCCAGCAGTTTATCGGGCGGGGGACGATCTGGAAACACCATATATTTT.